The 28 T cell receptor beta chains below were found in one sample sequenced in a study of regulatory T cells in long-lasting Graves disease. CDR3-region Arm-PCR and iRepertoire HTBI primers produced the TCR beta libraries. TCRdb used MiXCR to reprocess the multiplex PCR reads, holding one entry per CDR3 protein. Of 500,000 to 700,000 distinct CDR3 sequences in the sample, 25% to 35% were seen once. Time point described: persistent/refractory GD, antithyroid drugs over 5 years with positive TRAb. Extracted RNA from PBMCs served as the source of the TCR library. The sequences come from peripheral blood mononuclear cells (PBMCs), collected when the disease was refractory, from a patient treated with antithyroid drugs. These receptors all come from a female donor with Graves disease.

This clonotype was seen many times. The chain links TRBV28 to TRBJ1-1; 11 bases match TRBD1. J was trimmed by 4 bases and V by 4 bases; bases with no gene match: 14. Germline values: CDR1 MDHEN, CDR2 SYDVKM. The length of the CDR3 is 18 residues. CDR3 residues: CASSSARTGGAWGTEAFF. The CDR3 region has the DNA TGTGCCAGCAGTTCCGCACGGACAGGGGGCGCTTGGGGCACTGAAGCTTTCTTT. Based on the CDR3 plus reference TRBV28 and TRBJ1-1, the full variable domain is DVKVTQSSRYLVKRTGEKVFLECVQDMDHENMFWYRQDPGLGLRLIYFSYDVKMKEKGDIPEGYSVSREKKERFSLILESASTNQTSMYLCASSSARTGGAWGTEAFFGQGTRLTVV.

This clonotype has a handful of counts. The rearrangement uses TRBV29-1 and TRBJ2-3, with D perhaps TRBD1 (8 bases). Per germline, CDR1 SQVTM and CDR2 ANQGSEA. This CDR3 region has 17 residues. The CDR3 loop reads CSSTGGLLATSTDTQYF. DNA of the CDR3: TGCAGTAGTACAGGGGGGCTACTAGCGACTAGCACAGATACGCAGTATTTT.

This chain connects TRBV29-1 to TRBJ1-2, with TRBD1 identical over 7 bases. From germline, CDR1 is SQVTM and CDR2 ANQGSEA. The CDR3 covers 16 residues. The ends lost 7 bases at V and 4 bases at J; junction bases unmatched: 18. CDR3 sequence: CSANLILTGIAYGYTF. In DNA, the CDR3 is TGCAGCGCCAATCTCATCTTGACAGGGATCGCCTATGGCTACACCTTC.

In its sample, this clonotype was seen a few times. V and J are TRBV20-1 and TRBJ1-2; 9 bases are shared with TRBD1. V trimming: 6 bases; J trimming: 7 bases; junction bases outside the gene matches: 12. The CDR3 runs 14 residues. Germline CDR1 DFQATT, CDR2 SNEGSKA (reference sequence). As DNA, the CDR3 is TGCAGTGCCGAGAGGAGACAGGGGGGAACTGGCTACACCTTC. The encoded protein is CSAERRQGGTGYTF.

This clonotype appeared many times. CDR3 bases: TGCAGTGCCAATCCCCTAGGGGGGGGTGGTGGCTACGAGCAGTACTTC. This encodes CSANPLGGGGGYEQYF. The genes are TRBV20-1 and TRBJ2-7, with D possibly TRBD2 on 7 matching bases. This CDR3 has 16 residues. V was clipped by 6 bases and J by 3 bases, with 24 bases between them. Germline V lookup: CDR1 DFQATT, CDR2 SNEGSKA (reference sequence).

The DNA of the CDR3 is TGTGCCTGGAGTCGGCAGGGGAGGCAGCCCCAGCATTTT. It codes for CAWSRQGRQPQHF. V and J are TRBV30 and TRBJ1-5; TRBD1 might be the D (6 bases). Trimming took off 2 bases at V and 7 bases at J, with 12 bases between the two ends. Germline CDR1 GTSNPN, CDR2 SVGIG (reference sequence). CDR3 size: 13 residues.

This chain uses TRBV3-1 with TRBJ2-6; possible D gene TRBD1, 5 bases. This CDR3 is built from 14 residues. CDR1 and CDR2 from the germline V gene are LGHDT and YNNKEL (reference sequence). Between the trimmed V and J ends, which lost 3 bases and 2 bases, there was a span of 5 bases. The DNA of the CDR3 is TGTGCCAGCAGCCACAGGGCTGGGGCCAACGTCCTGACTTTC. It yields the protein CASSHRAGANVLTF.

V is TRBV29-1 and J is TRBJ2-7; 7 bases map to TRBD2. Germline lookup yields CDR1 SQVTM and CDR2 ANQGSEA. The trim removed 1 base at V and 2 bases at J, leaving 8 bases unmatched. The CDR3 totals 15 residues. The CDR3 protein is CSVEVGTKVTYEQYF. CDR3 nucleotides: TGCAGCGTTGAAGTAGGGACTAAAGTAACCTACGAGCAGTACTTC.

Only a few counts were recorded for this clonotype. This chain uses TRBV5-1 with TRBJ1-2; TRBD1 matches at 7 bases. This CDR3 contains 15 residues. Unmatched junction bases numbered 7, after V lost 1 base and J lost 4 bases. CDR1 SGHRS and CDR2 YFSETQ come from the germline V gene. The CDR3 nucleotides are TGCGCCAGCAGCTTGACCCCGGGACAGAGCTATGGCTACACCTTC. Amino acid sequence: CASSLTPGQSYGYTF. Full variable domain (missing parts from reference TRBV5-1 and TRBJ1-2): KAGVTQTPRYLIKTRGQQVTLSCSPISGHRSVSWYQQTPGQGLQFLFEYFSETQRNKGNFPGRFSGRQFSNSRSEMNVSTLELGDSALYLCASSLTPGQSYGYTFGSGTRLTVV.

This clonotype was recorded at least ten times. The gene calls are TRBV15 and TRBJ1-2; 7 nucleotides match TRBD1. Germline CDR1 LNHNV, CDR2 YYDKDF (reference sequence). This CDR3 contains 17 residues. J gave up 2 bases and V 3 bases, and 12 bases lay outside the gene matches. Here the CDR3 DNA reads TGTGCCACCAGCAGGTCGACAGGGATTTGGGGAAACTATGGCTACACCTTC. Encoded protein: CATSRSTGIWGNYGYTF.

This clonotype was observed many times. DNA for the CDR3: TGTGCCAGCAGCCTAATCTCGAACACTGAAGCTTTCTTT. It encodes CASSLISNTEAFF. This rearrangement joins TRBV28 to TRBJ1-1; D not certain. This CDR3 is built from 13 residues. The ends were cut back, 6 bases at V and 1 base at J, with 9 bases in the middle. Germline V gene sequence: CDR1 MDHEN, CDR2 SYDVKM.

This clonotype was observed a few times. The chain combines TRBV5-1 with TRBJ2-7; perhaps TRBD2 as D (5 bases). Looked up from germline, CDR1 is SGHRS and CDR2 is YFSETQ. V gave up 0 bases and J gave up 0 bases, with 13 bases separating them. This CDR3 comprises 16 residues. CDR3 sequence reads: CASSLAEGTPSYEQYF. The CDR3 region has the DNA TGCGCCAGCAGCTTGGCCGAGGGCACTCCCTCCTACGAGCAGTACTTC.

This chain connects TRBV6-5 to TRBJ1-3; D is ambiguous. V gave up 6 bases and J gave up 3 bases, with 12 bases separating them. The CDR3 covers 14 residues. Germline loops: CDR1 MNHEY, CDR2 SVGAGI. CDR3 in amino acids: CASRYRGDGNTIYF. CDR3 nucleotides: TGTGCCAGCAGATACCGGGGAGATGGAAACACCATATATTTT.

This rearrangement joins TRBV20-1 to TRBJ2-2; D gene uncertain. CDR1 is DFQATT, CDR2 SNEGSKA, per germline (reference sequence). Trimming removed 4 bases from V and 2 bases from J, with 8 bases in between. The CDR3 length is 13 residues. The CDR3 sequence: CSATRRNTGELFF. CDR3 nucleotides: TGCAGTGCTACTCGACGCAACACCGGGGAGCTGTTTTTT.

A note on this clonotype: Being one base from a much bigger clone, this may be a read error. The chain combines TRBV2 with TRBJ1-1, with 8 bases aligning to TRBD1. CDR1 SNHLY and CDR2 FYNNEI come from the germline V gene. The CDR3 is made up of 15 amino acids. CDR3 coding DNA: TGTGCCGGCAGAGCCCAGGGGGCGAGGAACACTGAAGCTTTCTTT. Its translation is CAGRAQGARNTEAFF.

V is TRBV5-1 and J is TRBJ1-1; TRBD1 is a possible D gene (5 bases). V was trimmed by 4 bases and J by 2 bases, leaving 18 bases between them. The CDR3 runs to 16 residues. Germline V CDR1 and CDR2: SGHRS, YFSETQ. DNA for the CDR3: TGCGCCAGCAGCGCCCCGGGATGGGGCAGTAACACTGAAGCTTTCTTT. Amino acid sequence: CASSAPGWGSNTEAFF.

This chain joins TRBV6-2 or TRBV6-3 and TRBJ2-7; D call uncertain. The length of the CDR3 is 14 residues. Germline loops: CDR1 MNHEY, CDR2 SVGEGT. Trimming left V 6 bases short and J 2 bases short, with 14 bases between. The CDR3 is CASSPVAGPYEQYF. CDR3 coding DNA: TGTGCCAGCAGCCCCGTGGCAGGCCCCTACGAGCAGTACTTC.

CDR3 residues: CASSQVGLLTETGELFF. The CDR3 DNA reads as TGTGCCAGCAGCCAAGTTGGCCTACTAACTGAGACGGGGGAGCTGTTTTTT. This chain uses TRBV3-1 with TRBJ2-2; D remains unclear. Germline V lookup: CDR1 LGHDT, CDR2 YNNKEL (reference sequence). The CDR3 length is 17 residues. Trimming took off 1 base at V and 8 bases at J, with 20 bases between the two ends.

The V and J genes are TRBV5-1 and TRBJ2-2, with a weak D call TRBD1 (6 bases). Germline V lookup: CDR1 SGHRS, CDR2 YFSETQ. The CDR3 contains 15 residues. V was shortened by 3 bases and J by 0 bases, with 9 bases between the two germline ends. CDR3 coding DNA: TGCGCCAGCAGCTACAGGGTGGCGAACACCGGGGAGCTGTTTTTT. It specifies CASSYRVANTGELFF. Together with reference TRBV5-1 and TRBJ2-2, the CDR3 gives the full variable domain: KAGVTQTPRYLIKTRGQQVTLSCSPISGHRSVSWYQQTPGQGLQFLFEYFSETQRNKGNFPGRFSGRQFSNSRSEMNVSTLELGDSALYLCASSYRVANTGELFFGEGSRLTVL.

The gene calls are TRBV29-1 and TRBJ1-1, with D perhaps matching TRBD1 (5 bases). With 7 bases removed from V and 1 base from J, the gap between germline ends came to 13 bases. Germline V CDR1 and CDR2: SQVTM, ANQGSEA. This CDR3 has 13 residues. CDR3 protein: CSARQTSNTEAFF. CDR3 in DNA: TGCAGCGCAAGACAGACGTCGAACACTGAAGCTTTCTTT.

The chain uses TRBV27 and TRBJ2-7; unclear D gene. V lost 6 bases and J 3 bases, leaving 6 bases between the germline ends. The CDR3 covers 11 residues. Germline V gene lookup returns CDR1 MNHEY and CDR2 SMNVEV (reference sequence). CDR3 loop: CASRGVYEQYF. The DNA for the CDR3 is TGTGCCAGCAGGGGTGTCTACGAGCAGTACTTC.

A few counts support this clonotype. The chain has TRBV6-5 and TRBJ1-1; D unresolved. Trimming removed 2 bases from V and 11 bases from J, with 15 bases in between. This CDR3 spans 13 amino acids. Germline CDR1 reads MNHEY; CDR2 reads SVGAGI. The CDR3 is CASSYQFGRYAFF. The CDR3 region has the DNA TGTGCCAGCAGTTACCAGTTCGGGCGGTATGCTTTCTTT.

The V and J genes are TRBV5-1 and TRBJ2-7; tentative D call: TRBD1 (6 bases). Trimming removed 0 bases from V and 5 bases from J, with 12 bases in between. CDR1 and CDR2 from the germline V gene are SGHRS and YFSETQ. The CDR3 extends over 14 amino acids. The CDR3 DNA sequence: TGCGCCAGCAGCTTGGGAGCAGGGGTTAACGAGCAGTACTTC. It encodes CASSLGAGVNEQYF.

This clonotype was seen only once. The V gene is TRBV7-9, the J gene TRBJ2-7; 8 positions agree with TRBD1. CDR3 length: 14 amino acids. Germline CDR1 is SEHNR and CDR2 is FQNEAQ (reference sequence). V lost 4 bases to trimming and J lost 3 bases; unmatched junction nucleotides: 5. The CDR3 here is CASSSWDRSYEQYF. The CDR3 nucleotides read TGTGCCAGCAGCTCGTGGGACAGGAGCTACGAGCAGTACTTC.

This chain joins TRBV2 and TRBJ2-5; the match to TRBD1 covers 9 bases. Germline assignment: CDR1 SNHLY and CDR2 FYNNEI. The CDR3 is made up of 15 amino acids. With V trimmed by 5 bases and J by 5 bases, 9 bases remained unmatched. Here the CDR3 DNA reads TGTGCCAGCAGTCCAAGCACAGGGGGCCCGGAGACCCAGTACTTC. It encodes CASSPSTGGPETQYF.

This clonotype has more than one count but fewer than ten. The gene calls are TRBV6-1 and TRBJ2-7; possibly TRBD1 for D (5 bases). Deletions cut 3 bases from V and 4 bases from J, with 10 bases between. This CDR3 spans 13 amino acids. Germline CDR1 is MNHNS and CDR2 is SASEGT. The CDR3: CASSETVMYEQYF. For the CDR3, the DNA is TGTGCCAGCAGTGAGACAGTGATGTACGAGCAGTACTTC.

This clonotype was counted many times. This chain uses TRBV2 with TRBJ1-5; weak D call: TRBD1 (5 bases). Germline values: CDR1 SNHLY, CDR2 FYNNEI. The CDR3 is 13 residues long. The V end lost 8 bases, the J end lost 7 bases, and 15 bases lay between the germline ends. The CDR3 loop reads CASELGPGQPQHF. The CDR3 region has the DNA TGTGCCAGCGAACTAGGACCAGGGCAGCCCCAGCATTTT.

This clonotype was seen a handful of times. The chain uses TRBV2 and TRBJ2-3, with TRBD1 matching over 8 bases. CDR1 is SNHLY, CDR2 FYNNEI, per germline. J lost 4 bases, V lost 1 base, and 4 bases had no gene match. CDR3 size: 15 residues. CDR3 amino acids: CASSEGQGAADTQYF. The CDR3, as DNA: TGTGCCAGCAGTGAAGGGCAGGGGGCTGCAGATACGCAGTATTTT.